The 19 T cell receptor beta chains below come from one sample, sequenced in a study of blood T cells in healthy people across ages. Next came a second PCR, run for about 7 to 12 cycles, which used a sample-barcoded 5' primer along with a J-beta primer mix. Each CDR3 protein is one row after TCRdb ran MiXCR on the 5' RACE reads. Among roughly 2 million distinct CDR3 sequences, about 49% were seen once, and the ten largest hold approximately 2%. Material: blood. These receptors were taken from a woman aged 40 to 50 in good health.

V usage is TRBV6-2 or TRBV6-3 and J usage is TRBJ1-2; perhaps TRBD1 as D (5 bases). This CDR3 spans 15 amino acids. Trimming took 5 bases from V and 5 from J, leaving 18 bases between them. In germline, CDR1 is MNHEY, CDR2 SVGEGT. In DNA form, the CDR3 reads TGTGCCAGCAGTATAAGGGGACGGTGGTTTTATGGCTACACCTTC. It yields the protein CASSIRGRWFYGYTF.

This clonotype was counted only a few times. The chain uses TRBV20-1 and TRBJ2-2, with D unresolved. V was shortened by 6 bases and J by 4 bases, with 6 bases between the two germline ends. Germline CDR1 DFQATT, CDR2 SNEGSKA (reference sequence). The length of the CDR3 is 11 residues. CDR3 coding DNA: TGCAGTGCCCCGGGCACCGGGGAGCTGTTTTTT. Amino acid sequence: CSAPGTGELFF.

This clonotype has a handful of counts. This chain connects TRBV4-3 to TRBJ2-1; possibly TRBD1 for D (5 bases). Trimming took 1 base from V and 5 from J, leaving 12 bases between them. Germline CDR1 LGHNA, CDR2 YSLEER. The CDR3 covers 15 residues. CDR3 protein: CASSQGFSGNNEQFF. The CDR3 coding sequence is TGCGCCAGCAGCCAAGGCTTTTCAGGGAACAATGAGCAGTTCTTC.

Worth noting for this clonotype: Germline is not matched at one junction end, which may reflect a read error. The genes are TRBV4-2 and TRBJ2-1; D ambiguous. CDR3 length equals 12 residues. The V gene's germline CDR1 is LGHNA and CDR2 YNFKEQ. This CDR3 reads CAGSRKVDEQFF. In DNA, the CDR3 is TGTGCCGGCAGCCGAAAGGTCGATGAGCAGTTCTTC.

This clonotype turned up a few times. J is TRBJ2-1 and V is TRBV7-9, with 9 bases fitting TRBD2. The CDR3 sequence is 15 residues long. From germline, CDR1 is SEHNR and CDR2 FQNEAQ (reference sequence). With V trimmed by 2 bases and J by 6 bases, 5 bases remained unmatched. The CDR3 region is CASSLRVAGANEQFF. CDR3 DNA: TGTGCCAGCAGCTTAAGAGTAGCGGGGGCCAATGAGCAGTTCTTC.

CDR3 DNA: TGTGCCAGCAGCCAAGAGGAGACAGGGCCGACCTATGGCTACACCTTC. Residues: CASSQEETGPTYGYTF. The V gene is TRBV4-2, the J gene TRBJ1-2; 7 bases are shared with TRBD1. Trimming at V came to 0 bases and at J to 4 bases, leaving 8 bases not matched to a gene. Germline lookup yields CDR1 LGHNA and CDR2 YNFKEQ. The CDR3 runs to 16 residues.

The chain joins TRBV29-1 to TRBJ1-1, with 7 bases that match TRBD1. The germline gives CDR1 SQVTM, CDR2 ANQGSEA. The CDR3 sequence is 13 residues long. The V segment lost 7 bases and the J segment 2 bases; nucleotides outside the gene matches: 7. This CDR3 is CSATTGVNTEAFF. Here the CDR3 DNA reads TGCAGCGCCACAACAGGGGTAAACACTGAAGCTTTCTTT.

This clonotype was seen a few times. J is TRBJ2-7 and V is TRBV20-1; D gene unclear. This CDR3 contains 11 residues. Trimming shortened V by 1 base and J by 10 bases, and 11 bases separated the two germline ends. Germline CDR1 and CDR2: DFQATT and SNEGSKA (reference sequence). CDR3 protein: CSARGDPSQYF. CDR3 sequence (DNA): TGCAGTGCTAGAGGCGACCCATCCCAGTACTTC.

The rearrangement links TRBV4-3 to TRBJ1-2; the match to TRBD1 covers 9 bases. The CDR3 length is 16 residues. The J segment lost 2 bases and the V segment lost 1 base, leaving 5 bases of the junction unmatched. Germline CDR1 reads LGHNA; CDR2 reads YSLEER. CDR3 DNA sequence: TGCGCCAGCAGCCAAGGGGCTGGACAGGGGAACTATGGCTACACCTTC. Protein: CASSQGAGQGNYGYTF.

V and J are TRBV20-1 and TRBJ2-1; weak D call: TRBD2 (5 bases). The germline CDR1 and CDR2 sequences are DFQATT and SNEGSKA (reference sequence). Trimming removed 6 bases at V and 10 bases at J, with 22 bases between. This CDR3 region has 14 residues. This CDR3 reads CSALRPEHTGEQFF. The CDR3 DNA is TGCAGTGCCCTCAGGCCAGAACATACGGGGGAGCAGTTCTTC.

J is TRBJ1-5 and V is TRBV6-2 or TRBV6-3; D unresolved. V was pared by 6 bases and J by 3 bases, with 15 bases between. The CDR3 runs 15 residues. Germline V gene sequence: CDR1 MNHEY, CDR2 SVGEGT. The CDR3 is CASSKNDNANQPQHF. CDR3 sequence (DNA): TGTGCCAGCAGCAAAAACGACAATGCCAATCAGCCCCAGCATTTT.

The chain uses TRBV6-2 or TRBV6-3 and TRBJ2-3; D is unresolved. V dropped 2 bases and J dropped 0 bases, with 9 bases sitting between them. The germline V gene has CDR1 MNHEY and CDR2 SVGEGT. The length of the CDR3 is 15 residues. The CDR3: CASSYDGASTDTQYF. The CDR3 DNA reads TGTGCCAGCAGTTACGACGGCGCTAGCACAGATACGCAGTATTTT.

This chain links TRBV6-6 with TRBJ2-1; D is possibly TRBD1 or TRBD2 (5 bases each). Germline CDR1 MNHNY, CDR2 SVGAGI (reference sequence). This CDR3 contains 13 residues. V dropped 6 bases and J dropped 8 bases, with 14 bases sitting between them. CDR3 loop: CASSRAGADEQFF. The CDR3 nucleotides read TGTGCCAGCAGCCGCGCCGGGGCCGATGAGCAGTTCTTC.

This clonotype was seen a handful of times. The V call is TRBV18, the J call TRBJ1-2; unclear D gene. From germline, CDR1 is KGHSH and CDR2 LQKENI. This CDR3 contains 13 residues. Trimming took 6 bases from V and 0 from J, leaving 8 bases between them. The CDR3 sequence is CASSTYSNYGYTF. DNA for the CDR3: TGTGCCAGCTCTACGTATTCTAACTATGGCTACACCTTC. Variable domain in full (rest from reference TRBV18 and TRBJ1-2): NAGVMQNPRHLVRRRGQEARLRCSPMKGHSHVYWYRQLPEEGLKFMVYLQKENIIDESGMPKERFSAEFPKEGPSILRIQQVVRGDSAAYFCASSTYSNYGYTFGSGTRLTVV.

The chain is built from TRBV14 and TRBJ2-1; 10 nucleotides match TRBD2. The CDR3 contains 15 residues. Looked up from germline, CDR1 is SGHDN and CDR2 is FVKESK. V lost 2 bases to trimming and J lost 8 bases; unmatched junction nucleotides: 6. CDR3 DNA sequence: TGTGCCAGCAGCCAACTAGCGGGGGACTGGGATGAGCAGTTCTTC. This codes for CASSQLAGDWDEQFF. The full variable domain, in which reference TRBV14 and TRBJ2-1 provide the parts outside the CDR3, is EAGVTQFPSHSVIEKGQTVTLRCDPISGHDNLYWYRRVMGKEIKFLLHFVKESKQDESGMPNNRFLAERTGGTYSTLKVQPAELEDSGVYFCASSQLAGDWDEQFFGPGTRLTVL.

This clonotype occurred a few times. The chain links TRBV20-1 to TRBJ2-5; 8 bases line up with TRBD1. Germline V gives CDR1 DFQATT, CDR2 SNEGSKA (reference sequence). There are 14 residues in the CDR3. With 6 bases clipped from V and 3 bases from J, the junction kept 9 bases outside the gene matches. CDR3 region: CSAELQGAKETQYF. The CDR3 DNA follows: TGCAGTGCGGAACTTCAGGGGGCGAAAGAGACCCAGTACTTC.

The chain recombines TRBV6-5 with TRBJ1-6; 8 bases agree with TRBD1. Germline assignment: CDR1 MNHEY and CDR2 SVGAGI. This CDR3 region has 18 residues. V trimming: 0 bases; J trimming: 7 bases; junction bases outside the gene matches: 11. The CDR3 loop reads CASSYSYPGGPGNSPLHF. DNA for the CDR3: TGTGCCAGCAGTTACTCGTATCCAGGGGGCCCGGGGAATTCACCCCTCCACTTT.

The CDR3 region has the DNA TGTGCCAGCAGCCCCCTCGATGGGGTGGCCCAGCCCCAGCATTTT. Translating gives CASSPLDGVAQPQHF. The chain combines TRBV27 with TRBJ1-5; D is ambiguous. The CDR3 is 15 amino acids. Germline V gene lookup returns CDR1 MNHEY and CDR2 SMNVEV (reference sequence). The germline V and J ends were trimmed by 6 bases and 7 bases, with 19 bases remaining between them.

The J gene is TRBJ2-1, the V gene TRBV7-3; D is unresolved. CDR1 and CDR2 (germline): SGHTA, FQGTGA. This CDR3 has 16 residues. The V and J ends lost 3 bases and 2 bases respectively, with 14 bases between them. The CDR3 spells CASSLAGGDTYNEQFF. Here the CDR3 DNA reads TGTGCCAGCAGCTTGGCTGGCGGTGATACCTACAATGAGCAGTTCTTC.